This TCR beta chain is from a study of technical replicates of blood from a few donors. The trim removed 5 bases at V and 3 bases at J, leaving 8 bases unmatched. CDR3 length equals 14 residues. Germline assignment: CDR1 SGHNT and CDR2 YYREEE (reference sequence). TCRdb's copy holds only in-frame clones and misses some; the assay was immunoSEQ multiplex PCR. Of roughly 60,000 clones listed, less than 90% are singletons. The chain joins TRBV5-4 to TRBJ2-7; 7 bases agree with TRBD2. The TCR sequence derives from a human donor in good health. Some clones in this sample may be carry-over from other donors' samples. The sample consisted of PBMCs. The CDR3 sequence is CASRVAGTHYEQYF. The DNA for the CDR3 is TGTGCCAGCAGGGTAGCGGGTACTCACTACGAGCAGTACTTC.